This T cell receptor beta chain stems from a study of beta chain features in type 1 diabetes. Study-level information: The study found patients and healthy donors alike in age, gender and cell yields. Findings of the study overall: Significant though moderate, a shortening of TCRB CDR3s appeared in all four CD4+ subsets of Type 1 diabetes patients.

This clone was observed a few times. Its antigen is unknown. As every portion of the isolated RNA was reverse transcribed, the sequencing read expressed TCRB transcripts. The method was immunoSEQ multiplex PCR; TCRdb's version includes in-frame clones alone and lacks a portion of them. The sample has roughly 240,000 clones; 24% are singletons. A CD45RO/CCR7/CD25/CD127/CD95/CD27 panel sorted naive, central memory, regulatory and stem cell-like memory CD4+ cells. Trimming stripped 5 bases from V and 5 bases from J, with 20 bases between. CDR1 is LNHNV and CDR2 is YYDKDF in the germline V gene (reference sequence). This CDR3 is built from 16 residues.

The clonotype was recovered from a woman under 40 with type 1 diabetes. The sample consisted of naive CD4+ T cells from blood. The chain uses TRBV15 and TRBJ2-3; no clear D gene. CDR3: CATSALPMRLEDTQYF. The CDR3 DNA follows: TGTGCCACCAGCGCACTCCCCATGCGCCTTGAAGATACGCAGTATTTT.